Shown below are 24 T cell receptor beta chains from a single sample sequenced in a study of spatial heterogeneity in lung cancer. Overall study findings and caveats: Tumor mutation counts were tracked by expanded intratumoral alpha and beta TCR counts.

TCRdb re-called the 5' RACE reads through MiXCR, storing one row per CDR3 protein. The sample records several thousand distinct CDR3 sequences, more than 12% being singletons. Time point meaning: sample taken at primary tumor resection. What these receptors recognize is not known. The sample in question was lung tumor tissue, obtained at surgery. These receptors came from a female donor with early-stage non-small cell lung cancer.

On this clonotype itself: This beta chain was picked up by a library intended for alpha chains and is off target, so its count carries little meaning. V gene TRBV7-3 combines with J gene TRBJ2-3; 8 positions agree with TRBD2. Unmatched junction bases numbered 8, after V lost 5 bases and J lost 4 bases. Germline CDR1 and CDR2: SGHTA and FQGTGA. The CDR3 has 15 amino acids. The CDR3 nucleotides are TGTGCCAGCAGCGCTACTAGCGGTGAATCAGATACGCAGTATTTT. It encodes CASSATSGESDTQYF.

This clonotype was counted ten times or more. In a library made to pick up alpha chains, this beta chain is a stray read with a size that means little. This rearrangement joins TRBV5-1 to TRBJ2-3, with 9 positions matching TRBD1. The germline CDR1 and CDR2 sequences are SGHRS and YFSETQ. CDR3 length: 15 residues. J lost 3 bases, V lost 3 bases, and 5 bases had no gene match. This CDR3 is CASSSGTGPTDTQYF. CDR3 sequence (DNA): TGCGCCAGCAGCTCCGGGACAGGGCCTACAGATACGCAGTATTTT.

This clonotype was counted at least ten times. This beta chain is an unintended read in a library built for alpha chains; its size means little. V and J are TRBV20-1 and TRBJ1-2; D not resolved. Germline CDR1 DFQATT, CDR2 SNEGSKA (reference sequence). This CDR3 has 13 residues. V was cut by 0 bases and J by 7 bases, with 12 bases left in between. The CDR3 DNA sequence: TGCAGTGCTAGAGAAGAGGGTCTTGGTGGCTACACCTTC. Its protein product is CSAREEGLGGYTF.

The table lists this clonotype with many counts. With the library built for alpha chains, this beta chain is off target and its frequency is not meaningful. The chain combines TRBV5-1 with TRBJ2-3; D is perhaps TRBD1 (5 bases). This CDR3 has 14 amino acids. Trimming left V 2 bases short and J 5 bases short, with 12 bases between. Germline CDR1 reads SGHRS; CDR2 reads YFSETQ. In DNA, the CDR3 is TGCGCCAGCAGCTTCCTAACAGGCGGAGATACGCAGTATTTT. Its translation: CASSFLTGGDTQYF.

This clonotype has a count of ten or more. This beta chain is off target for a library built for alpha chains, so its abundance means little. V and J are TRBV4-3 and TRBJ1-1, with TRBD1 as a possible D gene (6 bases). Germline V CDR1 and CDR2: LGHNA, YSLEER. V dropped 0 bases and J dropped 3 bases, with 23 bases sitting between them. The CDR3 contains 19 residues. The CDR3 DNA is TGCGCCAGCAGCCAAGATGGTTATACAGGGCTCGGGGATGACACTGAAGCTTTCTTT. Amino acid sequence: CASSQDGYTGLGDDTEAFF.

Regarding this clonotype: This beta chain is off target for a library built for alpha chains, so its abundance means little. This rearrangement joins TRBV7-9 to TRBJ2-5; D is undetermined. The CDR3 sequence is 12 residues long. Trimming cost V 5 bases and J 4 bases, with 8 bases left between them. Germline values: CDR1 SEHNR, CDR2 FQNEAQ (reference sequence). CDR3 bases: TGTGCCAGCAGCCCGCCCACAGAGACCCAGTACTTC. This encodes CASSPPTETQYF. The full variable domain, with the rest looked up from reference TRBV7-9 and TRBJ2-5, is DTGVSQNPRHKITKRGQNVTFRCDPISEHNRLYWYRQTLGQGPEFLTYFQNEAQLEKSRLLSDRFSAERPKGSFSTLEIQRTEQGDSAMYLCASSPPTETQYFGPGTRLLVL.

By frequency in the sample, this clonotype is medium-sized. This beta chain appears as a stray read in a library generated for alpha chains; its size is not informative. The chain is built from TRBV5-6 and TRBJ2-3, with a tentative D call TRBD2 (5 bases). Germline V gene lookup returns CDR1 SGHDT and CDR2 YYEEEE. The ends were cut back, 6 bases at V and 1 base at J, with 9 bases in the middle. This CDR3 contains 13 residues. In DNA form, the CDR3 reads TGTGCCAGCACCCCCGGGGGCACAGATACGCAGTATTTT. It translates to CASTPGGTDTQYF.

This clonotype was recorded at least ten times. Given a much more abundant clone one base away, this may be a read error. This beta chain is an off-target read within a library intended for alpha chains, so its frequency means little. This chain joins TRBV6-5 and TRBJ2-5; TRBD1 agrees at 7 bases. Germline CDR1 MNHEY, CDR2 SVGAGI. The CDR3 runs 14 residues. CDR3 loop: CVSSYSDRVGTQYF. CDR3 DNA sequence: TGTGTCAGCAGTTACTCCGACAGGGTAGGAACCCAGTACTTC.

This clonotype is labeled medium-sized. This beta chain turned up in a library designed for alpha chains; as an off-target read, its abundance says little. V and J are TRBV12-3 or TRBV12-4 and TRBJ2-7, with TRBD1 identical over 8 bases. The CDR3 totals 14 residues. V dropped 3 bases and J dropped 4; count of bases not matched to a gene: 5. CDR3 region: CASSFRTGKYEQYF. The CDR3 DNA reads as TGTGCCAGCAGTTTTAGGACAGGGAAGTACGAGCAGTACTTC.

This clonotype was detected ten times or more. Since the library was made to target alpha chains, this beta chain is a stray read and its abundance is not meaningful. The rearrangement links TRBV5-1 to TRBJ1-6; D not certain. The V end was cut by 0 bases, the J end by 1 base, with 5 bases between. Germline V CDR1 and CDR2: SGHRS, YFSETQ. CDR3 size: 15 residues. This CDR3 reads CASSLAGSYNSPLHF. For the CDR3, the DNA is TGCGCCAGCAGCTTGGCCGGGTCCTATAATTCACCCCTCCACTTT.

This clonotype showed up many times. Since it is a stray read in a library aimed at alpha chains, this beta chain has a size that is not meaningful. The rearrangement uses TRBV15 and TRBJ1-2; D might be TRBD1 (6 bases). Trimming cost V 1 base and J 4 bases, with 13 bases left between them. From germline, CDR1 is LNHNV and CDR2 YYDKDF (reference sequence). The CDR3 loop spans 15 amino acids. Written as DNA, the CDR3 is TGTGCCACCAGCAGAGCCAGGGGAGAATTCTATGGCTACACCTTC. Its translation is CATSRARGEFYGYTF.

Points on this clonotype: As an off-target read in a library built for alpha chains, this beta chain has a frequency of little significance. The genes are TRBV27 and TRBJ2-3; 9 nucleotides match TRBD2. Germline V lookup: CDR1 MNHEY, CDR2 SMNVEV (reference sequence). Trimming cost V 3 bases and J 2 bases; bases outside gene matches: 3. The CDR3 is 15 residues long. CDR3 sequence: CASSFLAGITDTQYF. The CDR3 coding sequence is TGTGCCAGCAGTTTCCTAGCGGGGATCACAGATACGCAGTATTTT.

By share of the sample, this clonotype is medium-sized. As an off-target read in a library built for alpha chains, this beta chain has a frequency of little significance. The chain has TRBV29-1 and TRBJ2-7; a weak D match, TRBD2 (6 bases). Trimming pared 2 bases from V and 1 base from J, leaving 15 bases between. CDR3 length: 15 residues. From germline, CDR1 is SQVTM and CDR2 ANQGSEA. The CDR3 DNA reads as TGCAGCGTTGAACGGGAGCAGGGTAGATCCTACGAGCAGTACTTC. Translated, it gives CSVEREQGRSYEQYF.

Judged by abundance, this clonotype is medium-sized. As an off-target read in a library built for alpha chains, this beta chain has a frequency of little significance. The V and J genes are TRBV10-2 and TRBJ1-2, with D unclear. Trimming removed 6 bases from V and 4 bases from J, with 6 bases in between. This CDR3 is built from 11 residues. The germline CDR1 and CDR2 sequences are WSHSY and SAAADI. DNA for the CDR3: TGCGCCAGCAGCGGTCTCTATGGCTACACCTTC. It yields the protein CASSGLYGYTF.

This clonotype was seen at least ten times. This beta chain is an off-target read within a library intended for alpha chains, so its frequency means little. The chain carries TRBV7-2 and TRBJ2-2, with TRBD1 matching over 8 bases. The germline CDR1 and CDR2 sequences are SGHTA and FQGNSA. V trimming: 4 bases; J trimming: 5 bases; junction bases outside the gene matches: 12. CDR3 length: 17 residues. CDR3 residues: CASSSAYTGGWTGELFF. The DNA for the CDR3 is TGTGCCAGCAGCTCAGCTTACACAGGGGGATGGACCGGGGAGCTGTTTTTT. Combining the CDR3 with reference TRBV7-2 and TRBJ2-2 gives the whole variable domain GAGVSQSPSNKVTEKGKDVELRCDPISGHTALYWYRQSLGQGLEFLIYFQGNSAPDKSGLPSDRFSAERTGGSVSTLTIQRTQQEDSAVYLCASSSAYTGGWTGELFFGEGSRLTVL.

Many counts were recorded for this clonotype. Because the library targeted alpha chains, this beta chain is an off-target read whose size means little. The chain is built from TRBV20-1 and TRBJ2-3, with D maybe TRBD1 (6 bases). The CDR3 extends over 15 amino acids. From germline, CDR1 is DFQATT and CDR2 SNEGSKA (reference sequence). V dropped 8 bases and J dropped 1 base, with 19 bases sitting between them. The CDR3 region is CSTVPTGRGTDTQYF. The CDR3 DNA follows: TGCAGTACCGTACCGACAGGCAGGGGCACAGATACGCAGTATTTT.

This clonotype counts as medium-sized. This beta chain is a stray read from a library made for alpha chains; its abundance is not meaningful. The chain is built from TRBV28 and TRBJ1-4; perhaps TRBD1 as D (6 bases). V was pared by 6 bases and J by 14 bases, with 16 bases between. The length of the CDR3 is 12 residues. Germline V CDR1 and CDR2: MDHEN, SYDVKM. Written as DNA, the CDR3 is TGTGCCAGCAGCCCAGGGTTTAGGGGGCTGTTTTTT. Protein sequence: CASSPGFRGLFF.

This clonotype is classed as medium-sized. Because the library targeted alpha chains, this beta chain is an off-target read whose size means little. The chain recombines TRBV4-1 with TRBJ1-4; no definite D call. The CDR3 contains 18 residues. Germline loops: CDR1 MGHRA, CDR2 YSYEKL. With 4 bases removed from V and 0 bases from J, the gap between germline ends came to 18 bases. DNA of the CDR3: TGCGCCAGCAGCCTCAAGGTCCAGGCGGTGGCAACTAATGAAAAACTGTTTTTT. Residues: CASSLKVQAVATNEKLFF.

In its sample, this clonotype is medium-sized. A library made for alpha chains picked up this beta chain off target, so its size means little. V is TRBV6-5 and J is TRBJ1-5; tentative D call: TRBD1 (5 bases). The V gene's germline CDR1 is MNHEY and CDR2 SVGAGI. This CDR3 spans 15 amino acids. Trimming took 0 bases from V and 1 from J, leaving 7 bases between them. The CDR3 reads CASSYSGQSNQPQHF. The CDR3 DNA is TGTGCCAGCAGTTACTCGGGGCAGAGCAATCAGCCCCAGCATTTT.

This clonotype appeared many times. Within a library made for alpha chains, this beta chain is off target, and its count is uninformative. The gene calls are TRBV20-1 and TRBJ2-7; 10 bases fit TRBD1. This CDR3 has 15 amino acids. V was pared by 6 bases and J by 6 bases, with 14 bases of the junction left unmatched. Germline CDR1 and CDR2: DFQATT and SNEGSKA (reference sequence). CDR3 sequence reads: CSAPGGWTGGSEQYF. For the CDR3, the DNA is TGCAGTGCCCCGGGGGGGTGGACAGGGGGAAGCGAGCAGTACTTC.

The sample holds a few counts of this clonotype. Found in a library prepared for alpha chains, this beta chain is an off-target read, and its abundance has little meaning. The chain links TRBV2 to TRBJ2-7; weak D call: TRBD2 (6 bases). V was clipped by 7 bases and J by 5 bases, with 15 bases between them. This CDR3 comprises 13 residues. Germline assignment: CDR1 SNHLY and CDR2 FYNNEI. DNA for the CDR3: TGTGCCAGCATTCCGACTAGGCGCAACGAGCAGTACTTC. This translates into CASIPTRRNEQYF.

This clonotype is judged medium-sized. Within a library made for alpha chains, this beta chain is off target, and its count is uninformative. The V and J genes are TRBV6-1 and TRBJ2-5, with D tentatively TRBD1 (5 bases). This CDR3 is built from 14 residues. CDR1 and CDR2 (germline): MNHNS, SASEGT. The V and J ends lost 6 bases and 2 bases respectively, with 13 bases between them. The CDR3 spells CASRLTVSQETQYF. DNA of the CDR3: TGTGCCAGCAGGCTGACAGTATCACAAGAGACCCAGTACTTC.

This clonotype is categorized as medium-sized. This beta chain is a stray sequence in a library constructed for alpha chains; its clone size is not meaningful. J is TRBJ1-4 and V is TRBV6-5; D is unresolved. V was trimmed by 5 bases and J by 10 bases, leaving 17 bases between them. The CDR3 sequence is 14 residues long. The V gene's germline CDR1 is MNHEY and CDR2 SVGAGI. The CDR3 loop is CASSPRAEQTKLFF. In DNA form, the CDR3 reads TGTGCCAGCAGTCCCCGCGCCGAGCAGACAAAACTGTTTTTT.

This clonotype has at least ten counts. This beta chain appears as a stray read in a library generated for alpha chains; its size is not informative. In nucleotides, the CDR3 is TGTGCCAGCAGCCAAGCAGGGGCGCTGAACACTGAAGCTTTCTTT. Amino acids: CASSQAGALNTEAFF. J is TRBJ1-1 and V is TRBV14; maybe TRBD1 (6 bases). V lost 1 base, J lost 0 bases, and 9 bases lay in between. Looked up from germline, CDR1 is SGHDN and CDR2 is FVKESK. This CDR3 has 15 amino acids.